The following is a T cell receptor beta chain sequence with its context. Per the germline V gene, CDR1 is SGHTA and CDR2 is FQGNSA. The CDR3 contains 16 residues. The ends lost 6 bases at V and 2 bases at J; junction bases unmatched: 11. The data belong to a study of radiotherapy plus CTLA-4 blockade in lung cancer. Some clones are missing from TCRdb's copy, which holds only in-frame ones; the method was immunoSEQ multiplex PCR. There are 90,000 to 100,000 clones in the sample; roughly 80% occur only once, and roughly 26% lies in the top ten. The clonotype was recovered from a human donor with non-small cell lung cancer that progressed on radiotherapy plus ipilimumab. The J gene is TRBJ2-3, the V gene TRBV7-2; 7 positions agree with TRBD1. Source: peripheral blood, taken from a patient treated with radiotherapy plus ipilimumab. This CDR3 is CASSNPGQSPTDTQYF. The CDR3 DNA reads TGTGCCAGCAGTAACCCGGGACAGTCTCCCACAGATACGCAGTATTTT.